These 32 T cell receptor beta chains came from one sample sequenced in a study of CD4+ T cells in melanoma. The table came from immunoSEQ multiplex PCR; TCRdb's copy has only in-frame clones and leaves some out. Of fewer than 150,000 clones in the sample, about 93% were seen once. The receptors shown here come from a human donor with melanoma.

The chain carries TRBV7-3 and TRBJ1-1; D is uncertain. This CDR3 is 13 amino acids long. CDR1 is SGHTA and CDR2 is FQGTGA in the germline V gene. Trimming removed 5 bases at V and 2 bases at J, with 9 bases between. The CDR3 nucleotides read TGTGCCAGCAGCGCTCAGGCTAACACTGAAGCTTTCTTT. Translated, it gives CASSAQANTEAFF.

The chain is built from TRBV9 and TRBJ2-7, with 7 bases that match TRBD2. Per the germline V gene, CDR1 is SGDLS and CDR2 is YYNGEE. The CDR3 contains 16 residues. V lost 2 bases to trimming and J lost 2 bases; unmatched junction nucleotides: 10. The CDR3 coding sequence is TGTGCCAGCAGCGTTGACGGCGGGGGAATCCCCTACGAGCAGTACTTC. Translation: CASSVDGGGIPYEQYF.

The chain is built from TRBV19 and TRBJ1-3; 7 positions agree with TRBD1. This CDR3 has 18 residues. V trimming: 3 bases; J trimming: 4 bases; junction bases outside the gene matches: 15. In germline, CDR1 is LNHDA, CDR2 SQIVND (reference sequence). CDR3 nucleotides: TGTGCCAGTAGTATGAGCCGACCAGGGGGAGTCCGGGGAAACACCATATATTTT. Translation: CASSMSRPGGVRGNTIYF.

This rearrangement joins TRBV10-3 to TRBJ2-7; D is perhaps TRBD1 or TRBD2 (5 bases each). V was pared by 1 base and J by 2 bases, with 12 bases between. The length of the CDR3 is 15 residues. The germline gives CDR1 ENHRY, CDR2 SYGVKD. CDR3 residues: CAISEYSGPTYEQYF. The CDR3 nucleotides read TGTGCCATCAGTGAGTACTCGGGACCCACCTACGAGCAGTACTTC.

The J gene is TRBJ2-1, the V gene TRBV5-1; possibly TRBD1 for D (5 bases). Germline CDR1 and CDR2: SGHRS and YFSETQ. Trimming stripped 7 bases from V and 2 bases from J, with 16 bases between. The CDR3 contains 15 residues. Here the CDR3 DNA reads TGCGCCAGCGGGGCCCTTGACAGTACCTACAATGAGCAGTTCTTC. Translating it yields CASGALDSTYNEQFF. The variable domain in full, with the rest retrieved from reference TRBV5-1 and TRBJ2-1, is KAGVTQTPRYLIKTRGQQVTLSCSPISGHRSVSWYQQTPGQGLQFLFEYFSETQRNKGNFPGRFSGRQFSNSRSEMNVSTLELGDSALYLCASGALDSTYNEQFFGPGTRLTVL.

The rearrangement joins TRBV29-1 to TRBJ2-2; maybe TRBD2 (8 bases). CDR3 length: 16 residues. From germline, CDR1 is SQVTM and CDR2 ANQGSEA. The ends were cut back, 5 bases at V and 0 bases at J, with 16 bases in the middle. For the CDR3, the DNA is TGCAGCGTTACTCGGGGGGGACAGCCGAACACCGGGGAGCTGTTTTTT. Amino acid sequence: CSVTRGGQPNTGELFF.

The rearrangement uses TRBV10-3 and TRBJ2-5; 7 nucleotides match TRBD1. CDR1 is ENHRY and CDR2 is SYGVKD in the germline V gene. The CDR3 has 16 amino acids. The ends lost 4 bases at V and 1 base at J; junction bases unmatched: 9. As DNA, the CDR3 is TGTGCCATCAGTGTCGACAGGGCCTCACTCCAAGAGACCCAGTACTTC. Residues: CAISVDRASLQETQYF.

The V call is TRBV18, the J call TRBJ1-5, with D possibly being TRBD1 (6 bases). The CDR3 length is 16 residues. CDR1 KGHSH and CDR2 LQKENI come from the germline V gene. The V gene lost 1 base and the J gene lost 7 bases, with 17 bases spanning the gap. The CDR3 DNA reads as TGTGCCAGCTCACCACTCCCCCCCGGGGGCGACCAGCCCCAGCATTTT. Protein: CASSPLPPGGDQPQHF.

This sequence joins TRBV7-3 and TRBJ2-7; 8 bases are shared with TRBD2. CDR3 length equals 17 residues. J lost 2 bases, V lost 5 bases, and 14 bases had no gene match. Germline V gene lookup returns CDR1 SGHTA and CDR2 FQGTGA. CDR3 nucleotide sequence: TGTGCCAGCAGCCTTGGGGGAGCGGGGGCCGCAACCTACGAGCAGTACTTC. Translated, it gives CASSLGGAGAATYEQYF.

CDR3 in DNA: TGTGCCAGCACCGGGGGGACAACAGGGTGGGCAACTAATGAAAAACTGTTTTTT. Its translation: CASTGGTTGWATNEKLFF. The rearrangement links TRBV7-8 to TRBJ1-4, with D perhaps TRBD1 (6 bases). The germline V gene has CDR1 SGHVS and CDR2 FQNEAQ. V lost 7 bases, J lost 0 bases, and 21 bases lay in between. CDR3 size: 18 residues.

The chain employs TRBV30 and TRBJ2-5; possible D gene TRBD1, 6 bases. The CDR3 covers 13 residues. Trimming stripped 3 bases from V and 5 bases from J, with 13 bases between. From germline, CDR1 is GTSNPN and CDR2 SVGIG (reference sequence). CDR3 nucleotides: TGTGCCTGGAGGACAGGAATGCTGGAGACCCAGTACTTC. It translates to CAWRTGMLETQYF.

The V and J genes are TRBV19 and TRBJ2-7, with a tentative D call TRBD1 (6 bases). V lost 6 bases and J lost 3, with 15 bases in between. From germline, CDR1 is LNHDA and CDR2 SQIVND (reference sequence). The CDR3 contains 14 residues. The CDR3 reads CASRRTDGFYEQYF. For the CDR3, the DNA is TGTGCCAGTAGGCGGACAGACGGGTTCTACGAGCAGTACTTC.

The chain has TRBV6-1 and TRBJ1-4; 7 bases are a match to TRBD1. Germline trimming cut 8 bases from V and 8 bases from J; bases unmatched to any gene: 14. CDR1 and CDR2 (germline): MNHNS, SASEGT. This CDR3 comprises 15 residues. This CDR3 reads CASERTVRGPEKLFF. DNA of the CDR3: TGTGCCAGCGAGAGGACCGTGAGGGGGCCGGAAAAACTGTTTTTT.

The chain has TRBV10-3 and TRBJ1-2; D not certain. Germline CDR1 is ENHRY and CDR2 is SYGVKD. This CDR3 comprises 15 residues. V lost 0 bases, J lost 4 bases, and 12 bases lay in between. CDR3 in DNA: TGTGCCATCAGTGAGTCGAAATCGGCAGTCTATGGCTACACCTTC. This codes for CAISESKSAVYGYTF.

The chain recombines TRBV18 with TRBJ2-3, with 7 positions matching TRBD2. J gave up 6 bases and V 5 bases, and 11 bases lay outside the gene matches. The CDR3 totals 15 residues. Germline V CDR1 and CDR2: KGHSH, LQKENI. The chain's CDR3 is CASSTLGTTADTQYF. CDR3 sequence (DNA): TGTGCCAGCTCAACGTTAGGGACTACAGCCGATACGCAGTATTTT.

J is TRBJ2-3 and V is TRBV18, with D uncertain. The V gene's germline CDR1 is KGHSH and CDR2 LQKENI. The CDR3 has 13 amino acids. Trimming removed 1 base from V and 5 bases from J, with 7 bases in between. The CDR3 protein is CASSPRSGDTQYF. In nucleotides, the CDR3 is TGTGCCAGCTCACCACGTAGTGGAGATACGCAGTATTTT.

The chain couples TRBV27 to TRBJ2-1; 7 bases agree with TRBD2. The trim removed 4 bases at V and 0 bases at J, leaving 9 bases unmatched. The CDR3 has 17 residues. CDR1 and CDR2 from the germline V gene are MNHEY and SMNVEV (reference sequence). CDR3 loop: CASSWEGGGSSYNEQFF. The CDR3 DNA sequence: TGTGCCAGCAGTTGGGAGGGTGGCGGAAGCTCCTACAATGAGCAGTTCTTC.

The rearrangement links TRBV28 to TRBJ1-4; TRBD1 matches at 10 bases. With 4 bases clipped from V and 5 bases from J, the junction kept 1 base outside the gene matches. The CDR3 runs to 14 residues. Per the germline V gene, CDR1 is MDHEN and CDR2 is SYDVKM. The CDR3 reads CASSSGQGNEKLFF. Here the CDR3 DNA reads TGTGCCAGCAGTTCGGGACAGGGGAATGAAAAACTGTTTTTT.

The chain employs TRBV5-4 and TRBJ2-1; TRBD1 is a possible D gene (5 bases). The CDR3 length is 15 residues. The ends were cut back, 7 bases at V and 1 base at J, with 15 bases in the middle. CDR1 is SGHNT, CDR2 YYREEE, per germline (reference sequence). CDR3 sequence: CASADSTGSYNEQFF. In DNA, the CDR3 is TGTGCCAGCGCCGACAGCACCGGATCCTACAATGAGCAGTTCTTC.

The chain recombines TRBV19 with TRBJ1-2; unclear D gene. The germline V gene has CDR1 LNHDA and CDR2 SQIVND (reference sequence). V shed 7 bases and J shed 5 bases, with 17 bases lying between them. The CDR3 runs 14 residues. The CDR3 DNA reads TGTGCCAGTACGCCCTTAACAGAGAAGTATGGCTACACCTTC. Its protein product is CASTPLTEKYGYTF.

The chain carries TRBV5-1 and TRBJ2-2, with D perhaps matching TRBD1 or TRBD2 (6 bases each). The CDR3 runs to 17 residues. Trimming took 6 bases from V and 3 from J, leaving 21 bases between them. Germline V gene sequence: CDR1 SGHRS, CDR2 YFSETQ. DNA for the CDR3: TGCGCCAGCAAACCCCAGCTAGGGGGGACCTACACCGGGGAGCTGTTTTTT. Translating it yields CASKPQLGGTYTGELFF. Full variable domain (rest looked up from reference TRBV5-1 and TRBJ2-2): KAGVTQTPRYLIKTRGQQVTLSCSPISGHRSVSWYQQTPGQGLQFLFEYFSETQRNKGNFPGRFSGRQFSNSRSEMNVSTLELGDSALYLCASKPQLGGTYTGELFFGEGSRLTVL.

The gene calls are TRBV25-1 and TRBJ1-2; no clear D. Germline CDR1 is MGHDK and CDR2 is SYGVNS. V lost 3 bases to trimming and J lost 4 bases, with 9 bases between them. The CDR3 runs 13 residues. The CDR3 sequence is CASSDPPFYGYTF. CDR3 sequence (DNA): TGTGCCAGCAGTGACCCCCCATTCTATGGCTACACCTTC.

The chain couples TRBV9 to TRBJ2-5; 7 positions agree with TRBD1. The CDR3 is made up of 13 amino acids. The V segment lost 4 bases and the J segment 2 bases; nucleotides outside the gene matches: 2. Germline loops: CDR1 SGDLS, CDR2 YYNGEE. CDR3 sequence reads: CASSQDRQETQYF. In nucleotides, the CDR3 is TGTGCCAGCAGCCAGGACAGGCAAGAGACCCAGTACTTC.

The gene calls are TRBV5-1 and TRBJ1-6; D is undetermined. Germline values: CDR1 SGHRS, CDR2 YFSETQ. The CDR3 sequence is 14 residues long. V dropped 0 bases and J dropped 8 bases, with 9 bases sitting between them. This CDR3 reads CASSLGGWDSPLHF. The CDR3 DNA reads TGCGCCAGCAGCTTGGGGGGTTGGGATTCACCCCTCCACTTT.

This chain joins TRBV7-9 and TRBJ2-5; 7 positions match TRBD2. Trimming removed 1 base from V and 1 base from J; junction bases left unmatched: 12. The CDR3 is made up of 18 amino acids. Germline CDR1 reads SEHNR; CDR2 reads FQNEAQ (reference sequence). The CDR3 sequence: CASSLGQGVAGFQETQYF. CDR3 nucleotide sequence: TGTGCCAGCAGCTTAGGTCAAGGGGTAGCGGGCTTCCAAGAGACCCAGTACTTC.

This chain uses TRBV5-5 with TRBJ1-5; D ambiguous. The CDR3 has 15 amino acids. The germline V gene encodes CDR1 SGHKS and CDR2 YYEKEE (reference sequence). V was trimmed by 2 bases and J by 2 bases, leaving 11 bases between them. The CDR3 region has the DNA TGTGCCAGCAGCTTAGGTGGATCGGGCAATCAGCCCCAGCATTTT. Its protein is CASSLGGSGNQPQHF.

The chain combines TRBV4-2 with TRBJ1-1; D perhaps matches TRBD1 (5 bases). The germline V gene encodes CDR1 LGHNA and CDR2 YNFKEQ. This CDR3 contains 16 residues. V lost 5 bases, J lost 7 bases, and 23 bases lay in between. The CDR3 DNA is TGTGCCAGCAGCTTTAAACCCAGGGAGCAGGAGGGTGAAGCTTTCTTT. Its translation: CASSFKPREQEGEAFF.

The chain links TRBV14 to TRBJ2-5; no firm D call. CDR1 is SGHDN and CDR2 is FVKESK in the germline V gene. The CDR3 has 13 amino acids. V was cut by 3 bases and J by 7 bases, with 12 bases left in between. CDR3 loop: CASSQRLMGTQYF. Here the CDR3 DNA reads TGTGCCAGCAGCCAGCGGCTGATGGGGACCCAGTACTTC.

For this clone: Additional DNA sequences in this sample encode the identical CDR3. The chain joins TRBV30 to TRBJ2-5; TRBD1 might be the D (6 bases). The CDR3 runs to 13 residues. The germline V gene has CDR1 GTSNPN and CDR2 SVGIG (reference sequence). V dropped 0 bases and J dropped 5 bases, with 10 bases sitting between them. The CDR3 spells CAWSVGGSETQYF. CDR3 nucleotide sequence: TGTGCCTGGAGTGTAGGGGGATCGGAGACCCAGTACTTC.

This clone has only one observation. The chain joins TRBV5-6 to TRBJ2-5, with 8 bases matching TRBD2. V trimming: 4 bases; J trimming: 2 bases; junction bases outside the gene matches: 1. CDR3 size: 13 residues. Germline V gives CDR1 SGHDT, CDR2 YYEEEE. CDR3 in amino acids: CASSRGGQETQYF. The CDR3 region has the DNA TGTGCCAGCAGCCGCGGGGGGCAAGAGACCCAGTACTTC.

The chain recombines TRBV27 with TRBJ2-5; 9 nucleotides align to TRBD1. V trimming: 2 bases; J trimming: 1 base; junction bases outside the gene matches: 11. The CDR3 has 18 amino acids. The germline V gene has CDR1 MNHEY and CDR2 SMNVEV (reference sequence). Here the CDR3 reads CASSLKKGQGGLQETQYF. Written as DNA, the CDR3 is TGTGCCAGCAGTTTAAAGAAGGGACAGGGTGGGCTCCAAGAGACCCAGTACTTC.

This clone was seen more than once but under ten times. V is TRBV2 and J is TRBJ2-5; TRBD2 aligns across 13 bases. The germline CDR1 and CDR2 sequences are SNHLY and FYNNEI. The CDR3 runs to 15 residues. V was pared by 5 bases and J by 1 base, with 1 base of the junction left unmatched. The chain's CDR3 is CASSTSGGAQETQYF. The CDR3 DNA sequence: TGTGCCAGCAGTACTAGCGGGGGGGCCCAAGAGACCCAGTACTTC.